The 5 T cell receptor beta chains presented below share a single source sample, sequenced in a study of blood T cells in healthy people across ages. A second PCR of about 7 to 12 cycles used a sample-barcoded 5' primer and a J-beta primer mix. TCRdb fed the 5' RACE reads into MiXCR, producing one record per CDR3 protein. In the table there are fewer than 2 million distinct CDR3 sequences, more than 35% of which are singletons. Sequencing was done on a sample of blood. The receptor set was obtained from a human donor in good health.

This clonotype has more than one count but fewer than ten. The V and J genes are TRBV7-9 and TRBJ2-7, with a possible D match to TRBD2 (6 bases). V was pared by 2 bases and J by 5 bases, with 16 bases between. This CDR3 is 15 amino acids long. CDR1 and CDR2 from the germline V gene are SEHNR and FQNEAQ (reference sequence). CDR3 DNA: TGTGCCAGCAGCTTAAGCGTTTGGGAGGAAGACGAGCAGTACTTC. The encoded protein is CASSLSVWEEDEQYF.

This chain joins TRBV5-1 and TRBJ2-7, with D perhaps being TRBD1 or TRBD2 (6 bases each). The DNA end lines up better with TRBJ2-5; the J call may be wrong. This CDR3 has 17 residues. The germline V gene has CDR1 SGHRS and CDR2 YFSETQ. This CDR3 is CASSLGGGGRILETQYF. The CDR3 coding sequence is TGCGCCAGCAGCCTCGGTGGAGGGGGGCGAATTTTGGAGACCCAGTACTTC.

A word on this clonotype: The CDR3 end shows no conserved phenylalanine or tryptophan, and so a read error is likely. CDR3 DNA sequence: TGCGCCAGCAGCCAACCAAGGACAGGGCCCAACTATGGCTACACCTGC. It is translated as CASSQPRTGPNYGYTC. The genes are TRBV4-1 and TRBJ1-2; 8 bases are shared with TRBD1. Germline V gives CDR1 MGHRA, CDR2 YSYEKL. V was pared by 2 bases and J by 2 bases, with 7 bases of the junction left unmatched. The CDR3 runs 16 residues.

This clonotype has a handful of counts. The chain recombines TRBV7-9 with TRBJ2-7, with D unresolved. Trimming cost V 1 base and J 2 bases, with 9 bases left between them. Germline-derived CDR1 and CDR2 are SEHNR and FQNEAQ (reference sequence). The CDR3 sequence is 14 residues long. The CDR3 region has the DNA TGTGCCAGCAGCTTAGGGGTCATCCCCTACGAGCAGTACTTC. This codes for CASSLGVIPYEQYF. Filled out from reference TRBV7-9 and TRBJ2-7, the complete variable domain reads DTGVSQNPRHKITKRGQNVTFRCDPISEHNRLYWYRQTLGQGPEFLTYFQNEAQLEKSRLLSDRFSAERPKGSFSTLEIQRTEQGDSAMYLCASSLGVIPYEQYFGPGTRLTVT.

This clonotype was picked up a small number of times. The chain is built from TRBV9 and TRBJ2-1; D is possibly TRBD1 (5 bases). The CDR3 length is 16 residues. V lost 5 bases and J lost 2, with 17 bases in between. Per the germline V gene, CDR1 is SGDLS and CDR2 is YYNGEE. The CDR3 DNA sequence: TGTGCCAGCAGTCTTCAGGGAAGGGTGACCTACAATGAGCAGTTCTTC. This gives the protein CASSLQGRVTYNEQFF. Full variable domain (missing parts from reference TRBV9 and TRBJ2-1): DSGVTQTPKHLITATGQRVTLRCSPRSGDLSVYWYQQSLDQGLQFLIQYYNGEERAKGNILERFSAQQFPDLHSELNLSSLELGDSALYFCASSLQGRVTYNEQFFGPGTRLTVL.